The 20 T cell receptor beta chains below were found in one sample sequenced in a study of OX40 agonist ivuxolimab in advanced cancers. The library was obtained by the immunoSEQ multiplex PCR assay. TCRdb mirrors the immuneACCESS table, restricted to in-frame sequences. Some clones are absent from its copies; in checked studies, under half trace to an unresolved V gene, and the reason for the others is unknown. This sample has about 69,000 clones in its table, and nearly 90% of those were observed once. The ten largest clones add up to about 10% of the sample. Sequencing was performed on CD4+ or CD8+ T cells sorted from blood, taken in a trial of the OX40 agonist ivuxolimab. These TCRs come from an adult with an advanced solid tumor such as melanoma, head and neck, liver or kidney cancer.

The chain is built from TRBV7-2 and TRBJ2-7; D possibly corresponds to TRBD1 (5 bases). CDR1 SGHTA and CDR2 FQGNSA come from the germline V gene. Trimming took 3 bases from V and 1 from J, leaving 13 bases between them. The CDR3 contains 15 residues. The CDR3 DNA reads TGTGCCAGCAGCTTTTTATCGGACACTTCCTACGAGCAGTACTTC. This encodes CASSFLSDTSYEQYF. Based on the CDR3 plus reference TRBV7-2 and TRBJ2-7, the full variable domain is GAGVSQSPSNKVTEKGKDVELRCDPISGHTALYWYRQSLGQGLEFLIYFQGNSAPDKSGLPSDRFSAERTGGSVSTLTIQRTQQEDSAVYLCASSFLSDTSYEQYFGPGTRLTVT.

This chain links TRBV14 with TRBJ2-7, with D possibly being TRBD1 (6 bases). The CDR3 runs 15 residues. The V and J ends lost 1 base and 0 bases respectively, with 10 bases between them. Germline V gives CDR1 SGHDN, CDR2 FVKESK. CDR3 in DNA: TGTGCCAGCAGCCAAGGGACAGATAGCTCCTACGAGCAGTACTTC. Its translation is CASSQGTDSSYEQYF. The variable domain in full, with the rest retrieved from reference TRBV14 and TRBJ2-7, is EAGVTQFPSHSVIEKGQTVTLRCDPISGHDNLYWYRRVMGKEIKFLLHFVKESKQDESGMPNNRFLAERTGGTYSTLKVQPAELEDSGVYFCASSQGTDSSYEQYFGPGTRLTVT.

This chain uses TRBV6-1 with TRBJ2-3; 8 bases match TRBD2. In germline, CDR1 is MNHNS, CDR2 SASEGT. This CDR3 contains 13 residues. Trimming cost V 5 bases and J 6 bases; bases outside gene matches: 4. This CDR3 reads CASSREGPDTQYF. CDR3 DNA sequence: TGTGCCAGCAGTCGGGAGGGCCCCGATACGCAGTATTTT.

The chain recombines TRBV28 with TRBJ2-7; D is undetermined. The CDR3 has 15 residues. CDR1 and CDR2 from the germline V gene are MDHEN and SYDVKM. V lost 6 bases, J lost 0 bases, and 15 bases lay in between. The CDR3 DNA reads as TGTGCCAGCAGCCCCCCCACAGCCCGCTCCTACGAGCAGTACTTC. Residues: CASSPPTARSYEQYF.

This clone was detected only once. The V call is TRBV5-1, the J call TRBJ2-7, with D maybe TRBD1 (6 bases). V was trimmed by 1 base and J by 2 bases, leaving 19 bases between them. Germline CDR1 is SGHRS and CDR2 is YFSETQ. This CDR3 comprises 17 residues. CDR3: CASSLWGPTGRPYEQYF. The CDR3 DNA reads TGCGCCAGCAGCTTGTGGGGGCCAACTGGGCGGCCCTACGAGCAGTACTTC.

This clone was observed a single time. The chain recombines TRBV11-2 with TRBJ2-7; D not certain. Trimming left V 3 bases short and J 2 bases short, with 11 bases between. The CDR3 is 14 amino acids. Germline loops: CDR1 SGHAT, CDR2 FQNNGV. CDR3 loop: CASSFTIGTYEQYF. The CDR3 DNA is TGTGCCAGCAGCTTCACGATCGGAACCTACGAGCAGTACTTC.

The rearrangement uses TRBV5-1 and TRBJ2-3, with D unclear. Germline V gene data show CDR1 as SGHRS and CDR2 as YFSETQ. This CDR3 comprises 14 residues. The ends were cut back, 0 bases at V and 1 base at J, with 6 bases in the middle. Here the CDR3 DNA reads TGCGCCAGCAGCTTGGTGGACGGCACAGATACGCAGTATTTT. This translates into CASSLVDGTDTQYF.

The J gene is TRBJ1-1, the V gene TRBV19, with D possibly matching TRBD1 (5 bases). The CDR3 contains 14 residues. Looked up from germline, CDR1 is LNHDA and CDR2 is SQIVND (reference sequence). Trimming took off 6 bases at V and 0 bases at J, with 11 bases between the two ends. CDR3 sequence (DNA): TGTGCCAGTAGCACCACAGGAATGAACACTGAAGCTTTCTTT. Encoded protein: CASSTTGMNTEAFF.

The chain employs TRBV6-5 and TRBJ2-7, with D possibly TRBD1 on 6 matching bases. Germline CDR1 is MNHEY and CDR2 is SVGAGI. V gave up 2 bases and J gave up 2 bases, with 10 bases separating them. The CDR3 is 14 residues long. The CDR3 loop reads CASSYGTLTYEQYF. In DNA form, the CDR3 reads TGTGCCAGCAGTTACGGGACACTGACCTACGAGCAGTACTTC.

The chain joins TRBV5-1 to TRBJ1-4, with TRBD1 matching over 7 bases. Per the germline V gene, CDR1 is SGHRS and CDR2 is YFSETQ. The CDR3 is 14 amino acids. V dropped 4 bases and J dropped 8; count of bases not matched to a gene: 8. The CDR3 DNA reads as TGCGCCAGCAGCCGGGGACAGTATAACGAAAAACTGTTTTTT. This translates into CASSRGQYNEKLFF.

The rearrangement links TRBV5-1 to TRBJ1-6, with 7 bases aligning to TRBD1. Germline lookup yields CDR1 SGHRS and CDR2 YFSETQ. J gave up 7 bases and V 4 bases, and 5 bases lay outside the gene matches. This CDR3 is built from 14 residues. The CDR3 protein is CASSAGTENSPLHF. The CDR3 DNA sequence: TGCGCCAGCAGCGCCGGGACAGAAAATTCACCCCTCCACTTT. Full variable domain (missing parts from reference TRBV5-1 and TRBJ1-6): KAGVTQTPRYLIKTRGQQVTLSCSPISGHRSVSWYQQTPGQGLQFLFEYFSETQRNKGNFPGRFSGRQFSNSRSEMNVSTLELGDSALYLCASSAGTENSPLHFGNGTRLTVT.

The V gene is TRBV9, the J gene TRBJ2-2; the D is unclear. From germline, CDR1 is SGDLS and CDR2 YYNGEE. The V gene lost 4 bases and the J gene lost 6 bases, with 13 bases spanning the gap. This CDR3 has 14 residues. The CDR3 coding sequence is TGTGCCAGCAGCATAGACTCTAGAGCCGGGGAGCTGTTTTTT. It specifies CASSIDSRAGELFF.

V is TRBV18 and J is TRBJ2-1; 7 nucleotides align to TRBD1. With V trimmed by 3 bases and J by 6 bases, 5 bases remained unmatched. CDR1 is KGHSH, CDR2 LQKENI, per germline. The length of the CDR3 is 14 residues. DNA for the CDR3: TGTGCCAGCTCACCTCGGACAGGACCCAATGAGCAGTTCTTC. This gives the protein CASSPRTGPNEQFF. The full variable domain, its missing parts supplied by reference TRBV18 and TRBJ2-1, is NAGVMQNPRHLVRRRGQEARLRCSPMKGHSHVYWYRQLPEEGLKFMVYLQKENIIDESGMPKERFSAEFPKEGPSILRIQQVVRGDSAAYFCASSPRTGPNEQFFGPGTRLTVL.

The chain has TRBV5-1 and TRBJ2-2; D is unresolved. This CDR3 is 14 amino acids long. CDR1 is SGHRS, CDR2 YFSETQ, per germline. V was cut by 5 bases and J by 4 bases, with 12 bases left in between. CDR3 sequence reads: CASSSDWSTGELFF. In nucleotides, the CDR3 is TGCGCCAGCAGTTCTGACTGGAGCACCGGGGAGCTGTTTTTT. The complete variable domain, with remaining parts taken from reference TRBV5-1 and TRBJ2-2, reads KAGVTQTPRYLIKTRGQQVTLSCSPISGHRSVSWYQQTPGQGLQFLFEYFSETQRNKGNFPGRFSGRQFSNSRSEMNVSTLELGDSALYLCASSSDWSTGELFFGEGSRLTVL.

The CDR3 DNA reads as TGTGCCAGCAGAGAGACAGGGCCAGATACGCAGTATTTT. Translation: CASRETGPDTQYF. The genes are TRBV2 and TRBJ2-3; TRBD1 aligns across 7 bases. Germline V gene data show CDR1 as SNHLY and CDR2 as FYNNEI. The CDR3 length is 13 residues. With V trimmed by 6 bases and J by 4 bases, 4 bases remained unmatched.

The gene calls are TRBV6-6 and TRBJ1-6; no clear D. The V gene lost 6 bases and the J gene lost 5 bases, with 11 bases spanning the gap. Germline lookup yields CDR1 MNHNY and CDR2 SVGAGI (reference sequence). The CDR3 spans 14 residues. In DNA form, the CDR3 reads TGTGCCAGCAGCTCGGGTCTCGATAATTCACCCCTCCACTTT. Encoded protein: CASSSGLDNSPLHF.

This chain connects TRBV7-8 to TRBJ1-5; D remains unclear. V lost 2 bases, J lost 2 bases, and 7 bases lay in between. The CDR3 spans 14 residues. Germline CDR1 reads SGHVS; CDR2 reads FQNEAQ. The CDR3 sequence: CASSLRAGNQPQHF. The CDR3 coding sequence is TGTGCCAGCAGCTTAAGGGCAGGCAATCAGCCCCAGCATTTT.

The chain uses TRBV18 and TRBJ2-7; 10 bases match TRBD2. The CDR3 totals 14 residues. J lost 0 bases, V lost 8 bases, and 4 bases had no gene match. Germline loops: CDR1 KGHSH, CDR2 LQKENI. The CDR3 is CASIASGSSYEQYF. CDR3 in DNA: TGTGCCAGCATCGCTAGCGGGAGCTCCTACGAGCAGTACTTC.

This clone occurred once. Germline is not matched at one junction end, which may reflect a read error. This sequence joins TRBV7-8 and TRBJ2-5; D gene uncertain. The CDR3 is made up of 14 amino acids. Germline loops: CDR1 SGHVS, CDR2 FQNEAQ. CDR3: CASSLGVRVGETHF. As DNA, the CDR3 is TGTGCCAGCAGCTTAGGAGTTCGCGTGGGTGAAACCCACTTC.

This chain connects TRBV7-6 to TRBJ2-1, with 12 bases matching TRBD2. The V gene's germline CDR1 is SGHVS and CDR2 FNYEAQ. Trimming removed 3 bases from V and 5 bases from J; junction bases left unmatched: 5. CDR3 length equals 16 residues. The CDR3 DNA follows: TGTGCCAGCAGCTTGAGGACTAGCGGGGCACACAATGAGCAGTTCTTC. Translation: CASSLRTSGAHNEQFF.